Listed here are 18 T cell receptor beta chains from one sample, sequenced in a study of cytomegalovirus exposure and HLA in healthy donors. Vbeta (60) and Jbeta (13) primers were used in the PCR. Some clones are missing from TCRdb's copy, which holds only in-frame ones; the method was immunoSEQ multiplex PCR. This table has roughly 140,000 clones, almost 85% appearing once. The specimen was PBMCs. These receptors all come from a woman aged 55-70 years in good health and CMV-seropositive.

The chain recombines TRBV27 with TRBJ2-7; a possible D gene is TRBD2 (5 bases). V was clipped by 10 bases and J by 4 bases, with 8 bases between them. The length of the CDR3 is 10 residues. From germline, CDR1 is MNHEY and CDR2 SMNVEV (reference sequence). The CDR3 sequence is CAIPGYEQYF. The DNA for the CDR3 is TGTGCCATCCCGGGGTACGAGCAGTACTTC.

The chain is built from TRBV6-1 and TRBJ1-1; D perhaps matches TRBD1 (6 bases). Deletions cut 4 bases from V and 2 bases from J, with 17 bases between. This CDR3 spans 16 amino acids. Germline assignment: CDR1 MNHNS and CDR2 SASEGT. The CDR3 reads CASSGGGAVSNTEAFF. In nucleotides, the CDR3 is TGTGCCAGCAGTGGCGGGGGCGCCGTATCAAACACTGAAGCTTTCTTT.

This chain links TRBV28 with TRBJ1-2, with a possible D match to TRBD1 (5 bases). CDR1 MDHEN and CDR2 SYDVKM come from the germline V gene. The CDR3 is 13 residues long. V lost 7 bases and J lost 3, with 12 bases in between. The DNA for the CDR3 is TGTGCCAGCATCACCCGGGGGGACTATGGCTACACCTTC. Protein product: CASITRGDYGYTF.

The chain is built from TRBV7-9 and TRBJ2-4; D not certain. Trimming removed 1 base from V and 3 bases from J, with 7 bases in between. The germline V gene encodes CDR1 SEHNR and CDR2 FQNEAQ (reference sequence). The CDR3 loop spans 14 amino acids. The CDR3 region has the DNA TGTGCCAGCAGCTTAGATGTCTACAAAAACATTCAGTACTTC. Its translation is CASSLDVYKNIQYF.

This clone was recorded only once. The genes are TRBV6-5 and TRBJ2-7; 9 bases agree with TRBD1. From germline, CDR1 is MNHEY and CDR2 SVGAGI. V gave up 0 bases and J gave up 1 base; unmatched junction bases: 1. This CDR3 has 15 residues. CDR3 nucleotides: TGTGCCAGCAGTTACTCCGGGACAGGGTCCTACGAGCAGTACTTC. Protein product: CASSYSGTGSYEQYF.

The V gene is TRBV5-1, the J gene TRBJ2-1; TRBD2 matches 12 bases. The junction had 6 bases not matched to a gene; V was cut back by 4 bases and J by 4 bases. Per germline, CDR1 SGHRS and CDR2 YFSETQ. CDR3 length equals 16 residues. The CDR3 nucleotides read TGCGCCAGCAGCCCGGCAGGACTAGCGGGGTACAATGAGCAGTTCTTC. This gives the protein CASSPAGLAGYNEQFF.

This chain connects TRBV10-3 to TRBJ1-1; the match to TRBD1 covers 7 bases. The CDR3 covers 13 residues. Germline CDR1 reads ENHRY; CDR2 reads SYGVKD. Trimming removed 10 bases from V and 2 bases from J; junction bases left unmatched: 7. The CDR3 bases are TGTGCCACCAGACAGGGCTCCAACACTGAAGCTTTCTTT. This codes for CATRQGSNTEAFF.

The rearrangement joins TRBV19 to TRBJ2-7, with a tentative D call TRBD1 (5 bases). Trimming left V 6 bases short and J 4 bases short, with 10 bases between. CDR3 length: 12 residues. The V gene's germline CDR1 is LNHDA and CDR2 SQIVND (reference sequence). This CDR3 reads CASRSQGYEQYF. As DNA, the CDR3 is TGTGCCAGTAGGTCGCAGGGATACGAGCAGTACTTC.

This chain links TRBV5-8 with TRBJ1-4, with a weak D call TRBD1 (6 bases). CDR3 length: 15 amino acids. CDR1 and CDR2 from the germline V gene are SGHTS and YDEGEE. With 2 bases removed from V and 2 bases from J, the gap between germline ends came to 10 bases. CDR3 sequence: CASSLYRVTNEKLFF. The CDR3 DNA reads as TGTGCCAGCAGCTTATACAGGGTTACTAATGAAAAACTGTTTTTT.

This chain joins TRBV11-2 and TRBJ2-7; tentative D call: TRBD1 (6 bases). This CDR3 has 15 amino acids. V was shortened by 1 base and J by 3 bases, with 13 bases between the two germline ends. Germline CDR1 and CDR2: SGHAT and FQNNGV. The CDR3 protein is CASSLGGGPIYEQYF. Here the CDR3 DNA reads TGTGCCAGCAGCTTAGGAGGGGGACCAATCTACGAGCAGTACTTC.

This chain uses TRBV30 with TRBJ1-2, with D unresolved. V was trimmed by 0 bases and J by 0 bases, leaving 8 bases between them. Germline V gene data show CDR1 as GTSNPN and CDR2 as SVGIG (reference sequence). The CDR3 runs to 14 residues. CDR3 sequence: CAWSVTLANYGYTF. DNA for the CDR3: TGTGCCTGGAGTGTTACACTAGCTAACTATGGCTACACCTTC.

The chain's CDR3 is CASSQEKGGFNTIYF. CDR3 bases: TGCGCCAGCAGCCAAGAGAAAGGGGGCTTTAACACCATATATTTT. This chain joins TRBV4-1 and TRBJ1-3; 7 positions agree with TRBD1. Germline CDR1 reads MGHRA; CDR2 reads YSYEKL. CDR3 length equals 15 residues. V was pared by 0 bases and J by 7 bases, with 6 bases of the junction left unmatched.

This clone was detected only once. This chain uses TRBV7-2 with TRBJ2-2; 8 bases are shared with TRBD1. Losses at the gene ends were 2 bases for V and 5 bases for J; bases not matched to a gene: 10. CDR1 and CDR2 from the germline V gene are SGHTA and FQGNSA. The CDR3 sequence is 17 residues long. CDR3 sequence reads: CASSLSAATGVTGELFF. The CDR3 DNA follows: TGTGCCAGCAGCTTAAGCGCTGCGACAGGGGTGACCGGGGAGCTGTTTTTT.

This sequence joins TRBV5-1 and TRBJ1-4; 12 bases agree with TRBD1. V lost 2 bases and J lost 8; bases outside the gene matches: 7. CDR1 and CDR2 from the germline V gene are SGHRS and YFSETQ. The CDR3 spans 16 residues. CDR3 coding DNA: TGCGCCAGCAGCTTTACCGGGACAGGGGGCGACGAAAAACTGTTTTTT. Translated, it gives CASSFTGTGGDEKLFF.

The chain combines TRBV10-3 with TRBJ2-5; 9 bases fit TRBD1. Trimming took 7 bases from V and 5 from J; bases not matched to a gene: 5. The length of the CDR3 is 13 residues. The V gene's germline CDR1 is ENHRY and CDR2 SYGVKD. CDR3 protein: CAIKGQGGETQYF. For the CDR3, the DNA is TGTGCCATCAAGGGACAGGGAGGGGAGACCCAGTACTTC.

The V gene is TRBV7-9, the J gene TRBJ2-1, with TRBD1 identical over 9 bases. V lost 5 bases, J lost 5 bases, and 10 bases stayed unmatched. Germline V gene sequence: CDR1 SEHNR, CDR2 FQNEAQ (reference sequence). The CDR3 has 16 amino acids. The CDR3 DNA reads as TGTGCCAGCAGCGTGGCTCCGGGACAGGGTAACAATGAGCAGTTCTTC. This sequence encodes CASSVAPGQGNNEQFF.

The sample holds a few counts of this clone. This sequence joins TRBV30 and TRBJ1-3; 9 positions agree with TRBD1. Germline V gene data show CDR1 as GTSNPN and CDR2 as SVGIG (reference sequence). After removal of 1 base from V and 2 bases from J, the junction contained 6 bases not matched to a gene. The CDR3 runs to 16 residues. The CDR3 sequence: CAWSGGTGRTGNTIYF. The CDR3 nucleotides are TGTGCCTGGAGTGGCGGGACAGGGAGGACTGGAAACACCATATATTTT.

The V and J genes are TRBV7-2 and TRBJ2-2; tentative D call: TRBD2 (5 bases). V was pared by 2 bases and J by 5 bases, with 9 bases between. Germline CDR1 and CDR2: SGHTA and FQGNSA. The length of the CDR3 is 14 residues. Here the CDR3 reads CASSLLRGTGELFF. The CDR3 DNA sequence: TGTGCCAGCAGCTTACTACGGGGAACCGGGGAGCTGTTTTTT. The entire variable domain, with the rest obtained from reference TRBV7-2 and TRBJ2-2, is as follows: GAGVSQSPSNKVTEKGKDVELRCDPISGHTALYWYRQSLGQGLEFLIYFQGNSAPDKSGLPSDRFSAERTGGSVSTLTIQRTQQEDSAVYLCASSLLRGTGELFFGEGSRLTVL.